This T cell receptor beta chain was identified in a study of blood T cell repertoires in COVID-19. Background on the study: The United States, Italy and Spain supplied acute and convalescent COVID-19 samples. Nucleic acid was either cDNA or gDNA, and it came from T cells, B-cell-depleted T cells, or PBMCs.

Germline V gene sequence: CDR1 LGHNA, CDR2 YSLEER. V trimming: 1 base; J trimming: 7 bases; junction bases outside the gene matches: 8. The CDR3 is 16 amino acids. Authors' data handling: Cell counts per sample came from amplifying reference gene primers. The repertoire was sequenced with immunoSEQ multiplex PCR; TCRdb's copy has only in-frame clones and lacks some. V, J and clone size are those of that table, while D and trimming were read from the DNA. The sample records about 97,000 clones, more than 65% being singletons. Sequencing was carried out using peripheral blood. This rearrangement joins TRBV4-3 to TRBJ2-7, with 12 bases identical to TRBD2. This TCR derives from a man in his sixties with acute or convalescent COVID-19. The CDR3 sequence: CASSQGGLAGIGEQYF. In DNA, the CDR3 is TGCGCCAGCAGCCAAGGCGGACTAGCGGGAATTGGTGAGCAGTACTTC.